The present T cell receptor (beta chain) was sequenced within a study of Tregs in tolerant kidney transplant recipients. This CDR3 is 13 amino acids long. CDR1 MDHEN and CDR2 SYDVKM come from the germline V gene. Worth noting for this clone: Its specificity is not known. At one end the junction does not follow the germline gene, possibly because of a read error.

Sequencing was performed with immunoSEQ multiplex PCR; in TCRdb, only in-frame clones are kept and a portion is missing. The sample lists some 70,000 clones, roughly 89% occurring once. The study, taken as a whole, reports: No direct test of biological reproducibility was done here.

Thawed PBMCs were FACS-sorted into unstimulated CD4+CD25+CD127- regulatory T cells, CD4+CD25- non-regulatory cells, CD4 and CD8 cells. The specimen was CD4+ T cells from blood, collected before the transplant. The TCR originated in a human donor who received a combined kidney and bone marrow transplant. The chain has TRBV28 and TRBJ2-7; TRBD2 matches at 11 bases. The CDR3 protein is CASSFRDSGRALF. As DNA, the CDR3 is TGTGCCAGCAGTTTCCGTGATAGCGGGAGGGCCTTGTTC.